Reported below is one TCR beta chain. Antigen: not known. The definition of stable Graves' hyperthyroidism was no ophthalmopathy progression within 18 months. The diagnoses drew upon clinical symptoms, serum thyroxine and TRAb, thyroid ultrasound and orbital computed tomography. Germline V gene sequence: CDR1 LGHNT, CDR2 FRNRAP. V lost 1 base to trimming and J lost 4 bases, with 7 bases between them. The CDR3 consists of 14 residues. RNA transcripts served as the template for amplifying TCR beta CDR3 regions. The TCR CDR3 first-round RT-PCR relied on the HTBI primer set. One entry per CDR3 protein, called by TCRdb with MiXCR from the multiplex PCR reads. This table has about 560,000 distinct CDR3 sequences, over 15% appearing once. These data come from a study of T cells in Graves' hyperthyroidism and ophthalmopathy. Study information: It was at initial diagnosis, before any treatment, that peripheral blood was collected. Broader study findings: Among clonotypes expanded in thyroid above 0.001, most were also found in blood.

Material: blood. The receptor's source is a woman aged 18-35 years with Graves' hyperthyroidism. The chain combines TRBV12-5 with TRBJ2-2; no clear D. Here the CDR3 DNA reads TGTGCTAGTGGTTTGGGCCTTGCCACCGGGGAGCTGTTTTTT. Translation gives CASGLGLATGELFF. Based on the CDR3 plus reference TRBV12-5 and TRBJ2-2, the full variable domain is DARVTQTPRHKVTEMGQEVTMRCQPILGHNTVFWYRQTMMQGLELLAYFRNRAPLDDSGMPKDRFSAEMPDATLATLKIQPSEPRDSAVYFCASGLGLATGELFFGEGSRLTVL.